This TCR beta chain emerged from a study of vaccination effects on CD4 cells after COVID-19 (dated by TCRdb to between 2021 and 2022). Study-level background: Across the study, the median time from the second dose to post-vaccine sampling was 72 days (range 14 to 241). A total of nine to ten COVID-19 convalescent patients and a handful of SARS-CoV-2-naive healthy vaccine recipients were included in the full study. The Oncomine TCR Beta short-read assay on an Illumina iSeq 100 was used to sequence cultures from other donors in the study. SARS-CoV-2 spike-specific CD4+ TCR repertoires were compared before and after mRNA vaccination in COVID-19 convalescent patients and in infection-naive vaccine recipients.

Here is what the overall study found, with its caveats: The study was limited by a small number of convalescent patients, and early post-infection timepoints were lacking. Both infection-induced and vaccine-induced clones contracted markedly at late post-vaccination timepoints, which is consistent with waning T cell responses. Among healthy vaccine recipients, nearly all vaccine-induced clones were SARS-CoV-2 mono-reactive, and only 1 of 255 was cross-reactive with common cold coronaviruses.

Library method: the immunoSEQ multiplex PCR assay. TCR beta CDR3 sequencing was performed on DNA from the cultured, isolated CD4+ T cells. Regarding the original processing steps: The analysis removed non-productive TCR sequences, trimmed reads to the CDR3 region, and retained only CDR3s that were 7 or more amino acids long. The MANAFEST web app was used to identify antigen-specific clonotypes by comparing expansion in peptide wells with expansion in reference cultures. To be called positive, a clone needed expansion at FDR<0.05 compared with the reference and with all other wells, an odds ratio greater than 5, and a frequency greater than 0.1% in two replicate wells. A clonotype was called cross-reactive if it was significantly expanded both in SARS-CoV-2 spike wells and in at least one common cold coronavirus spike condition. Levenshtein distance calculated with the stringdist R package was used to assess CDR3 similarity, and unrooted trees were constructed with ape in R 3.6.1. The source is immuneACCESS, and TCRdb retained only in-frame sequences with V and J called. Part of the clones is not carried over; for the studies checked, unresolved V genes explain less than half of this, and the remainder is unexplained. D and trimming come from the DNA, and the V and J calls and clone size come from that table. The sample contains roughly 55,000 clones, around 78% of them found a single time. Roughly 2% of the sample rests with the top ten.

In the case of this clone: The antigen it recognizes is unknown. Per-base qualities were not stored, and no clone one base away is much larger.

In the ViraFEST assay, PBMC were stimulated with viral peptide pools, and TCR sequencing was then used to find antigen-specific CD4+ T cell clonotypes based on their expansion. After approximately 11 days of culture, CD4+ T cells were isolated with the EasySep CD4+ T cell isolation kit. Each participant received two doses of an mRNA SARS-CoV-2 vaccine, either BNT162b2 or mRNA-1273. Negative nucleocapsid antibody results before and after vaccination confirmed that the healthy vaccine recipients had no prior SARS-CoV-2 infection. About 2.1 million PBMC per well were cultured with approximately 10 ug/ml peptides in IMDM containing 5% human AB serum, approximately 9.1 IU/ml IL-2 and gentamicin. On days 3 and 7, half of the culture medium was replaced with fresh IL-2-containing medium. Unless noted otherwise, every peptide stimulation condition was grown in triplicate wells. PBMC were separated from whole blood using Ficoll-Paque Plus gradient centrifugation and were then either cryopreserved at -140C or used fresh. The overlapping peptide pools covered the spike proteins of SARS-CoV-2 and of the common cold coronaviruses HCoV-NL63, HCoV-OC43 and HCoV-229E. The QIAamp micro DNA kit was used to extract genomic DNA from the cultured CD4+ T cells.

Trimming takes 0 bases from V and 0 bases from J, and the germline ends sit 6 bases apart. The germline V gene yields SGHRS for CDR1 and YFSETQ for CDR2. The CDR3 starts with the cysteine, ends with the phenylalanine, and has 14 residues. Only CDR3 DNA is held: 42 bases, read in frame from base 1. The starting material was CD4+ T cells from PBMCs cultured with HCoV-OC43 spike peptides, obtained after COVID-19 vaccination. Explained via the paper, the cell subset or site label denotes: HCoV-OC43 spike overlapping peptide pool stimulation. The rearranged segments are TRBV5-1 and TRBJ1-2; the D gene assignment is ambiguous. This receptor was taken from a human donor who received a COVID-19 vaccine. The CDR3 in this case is CASSLAQTNYGYTF. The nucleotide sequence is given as TGCGCCAGCAGCTTGGCTCAGACTAACTATGGCTACACCTTC.